Listed below are T cell receptor beta chains from one sample, sequenced in a study of cytomegalovirus exposure and HLA in healthy donors. The method was immunoSEQ multiplex PCR; TCRdb's version includes in-frame clones alone and lacks a portion of them. The data hold about 200,000 clones, with 70% to 85% observed a single time. The sample comprised PBMCs. The receptor set was obtained from a girl aged 2-10 years in good health and CMV-seronegative. Each CDR3 is given with its conserved first and last residue. Fields, in order: CDR3 DNA, CDR3 protein, D gene, clone size, V gene, J gene. A D gene is named only where the DNA matches it firmly. Only part of the rows carry a size: once, few, many, or a class if the clone is expanded.

cdr3_nt: TGTGCCAGCAGCACCACCGGACAGGGCCGGACTGAAGCTTTCTTT; cdr3_aa: CASSTTGQGRTEAFF; d_call: TRBD1; clone_size: -; v_call: TRBV9; j_call: TRBJ1-1
cdr3_nt: TGTGCCAGCAGGGACAGCTTCAGGGATGAGCAGTTCTTC; cdr3_aa: CASRDSFRDEQFF; d_call: -; clone_size: -; v_call: TRBV25-1; j_call: TRBJ2-1
cdr3_nt: TGTGCCAGTACTAAAAGCGGGGGGGCGTACGAGCAGTACTTC; cdr3_aa: CASTKSGGAYEQYF; d_call: TRBD2; clone_size: -; v_call: TRBV6-5; j_call: TRBJ2-7
cdr3_nt: TGTGCCAGCAGCTTAGATGCGGCGGGAGGGCCCCCCGATACGCAGTATTTT; cdr3_aa: CASSLDAAGGPPDTQYF; d_call: TRBD2; clone_size: -; v_call: TRBV7-6; j_call: TRBJ2-3
cdr3_nt: TGTGCCAGCAGCCCCCGACAGACGAGCTCCTACAATGAGCAGTTCTTC; cdr3_aa: CASSPRQTSSYNEQFF; d_call: -; clone_size: few; v_call: TRBV7-9; j_call: TRBJ2-1
cdr3_nt: TGCGCCAGCAGCTTGGTTACCGGGGTCGATAACACTGAAGCTTTCTTT; cdr3_aa: CASSLVTGVDNTEAFF; d_call: -; clone_size: once; v_call: TRBV5-1; j_call: TRBJ1-1
cdr3_nt: TGTGCCAGCAGCTTGGAGTATATTAGCGGGAGTATCCATGAGCAGTTCTTC; cdr3_aa: CASSLEYISGSIHEQFF; d_call: TRBD2; clone_size: -; v_call: TRBV5-4; j_call: TRBJ2-1
cdr3_nt: TGCAGCGTTCAGGGTGGAACTGAAGCTTTCTTT; cdr3_aa: CSVQGGTEAFF; d_call: -; clone_size: -; v_call: TRBV29-1; j_call: TRBJ1-1
cdr3_nt: TGTGCCAGCAGCTGGGTCGGGTCTGAAGCTTTCTTT; cdr3_aa: CASSWVGSEAFF; d_call: -; clone_size: few; v_call: TRBV5-4; j_call: TRBJ1-1
cdr3_nt: TGTGCCAGCAGCCCTAGGGGTCCTAACTATGGCTACACCTTC; cdr3_aa: CASSPRGPNYGYTF; d_call: -; clone_size: -; v_call: TRBV7-9; j_call: TRBJ1-2
cdr3_nt: TGTGCCAGCAGCCAACCTCTTATGGTAGGAGTCTTC; cdr3_aa: CASSQPLMVGVF; d_call: -; clone_size: -; v_call: TRBV14; j_call: TRBJ2-4
cdr3_nt: TGTGCCAGCAGTTACGGACCGGGACAGGGGGCGTACGAGCAGTACTTC; cdr3_aa: CASSYGPGQGAYEQYF; d_call: TRBD1; clone_size: few; v_call: TRBV6-5; j_call: TRBJ2-7
cdr3_nt: TGTGCCAGCAGCTTAGATCAGGGAACGAGAGCTTTCTTT; cdr3_aa: CASSLDQGTRAFF; d_call: -; clone_size: -; v_call: TRBV7-9; j_call: TRBJ1-1
cdr3_nt: TGCAGCGTTGTAGAGCGGGGTAGCACAGATACGCAGTATTTT; cdr3_aa: CSVVERGSTDTQYF; d_call: TRBD2; clone_size: few; v_call: TRBV29-1; j_call: TRBJ2-3
cdr3_nt: TGTGCCAGCAGCTTAGAGCCAGGGGGCAGTTATGGCTACACCTTC; cdr3_aa: CASSLEPGGSYGYTF; d_call: TRBD1; clone_size: -; v_call: TRBV11-2; j_call: TRBJ1-2
cdr3_nt: TGCGCCAGCAGCTTGGGATTTGGCGGGGTAGGCTACGAGCAGTACTTC; cdr3_aa: CASSLGFGGVGYEQYF; d_call: -; clone_size: -; v_call: TRBV5-1; j_call: TRBJ2-7
cdr3_nt: TGTGCCAGCTCCCGCAACGCGGGGGAGACCCAGTACTTC; cdr3_aa: CASSRNAGETQYF; d_call: -; clone_size: -; v_call: TRBV18; j_call: TRBJ2-5
cdr3_nt: TGCAGTGCTAGAGTTGGCGGGGAGGCGTTCTTC; cdr3_aa: CSARVGGEAFF; d_call: -; clone_size: -; v_call: TRBV20-1; j_call: TRBJ2-1
cdr3_nt: TGTGCCAGCAGCTTTAGGACTAGCGGCTCATCCTACAATGAGCAGTTCTTC; cdr3_aa: CASSFRTSGSSYNEQFF; d_call: TRBD2; clone_size: -; v_call: TRBV5-6; j_call: TRBJ2-1
cdr3_nt: TGTGCCAGTATGGGGACTAGCGGAACTTACAATGAGCAGTTCTTC; cdr3_aa: CASMGTSGTYNEQFF; d_call: TRBD2; clone_size: -; v_call: TRBV19; j_call: TRBJ2-1
cdr3_nt: TGTGCTAGTTTACTAGCGGGGGTGAATGAGCAGTTCTTC; cdr3_aa: CASLLAGVNEQFF; d_call: TRBD2; clone_size: -; v_call: TRBV12-5; j_call: TRBJ2-1
cdr3_nt: TGTGCCAGCACACGATTTGACAGAGACACTGAAGCTTTCTTT; cdr3_aa: CASTRFDRDTEAFF; d_call: -; clone_size: once; v_call: TRBV2; j_call: TRBJ1-1
cdr3_nt: TGTGCCAGCTCACCCAGGACAGCCTACGAGCAGTACTTC; cdr3_aa: CASSPRTAYEQYF; d_call: -; clone_size: -; v_call: TRBV18; j_call: TRBJ2-7
cdr3_nt: TGTGCCAGCAGTGAAGGGGCGTACAAAAACATTCAGTACTTC; cdr3_aa: CASSEGAYKNIQYF; d_call: -; clone_size: few; v_call: TRBV6-1; j_call: TRBJ2-4
cdr3_nt: TGTGCCAGCGGCGGGACGGCGGATACCCAGTACTTC; cdr3_aa: CASGGTADTQYF; d_call: -; clone_size: once; v_call: TRBV2; j_call: TRBJ2-5
cdr3_nt: TGTGCCATCAGTGAGTCAGCACAGGGGGAAGGCGAGCAGTACTTC; cdr3_aa: CAISESAQGEGEQYF; d_call: TRBD1; clone_size: -; v_call: TRBV10-3; j_call: TRBJ2-7
cdr3_nt: TGTGCCAGCAGCCAGGAAACAGGGGGCCTCTCTGGCTACACCTTC; cdr3_aa: CASSQETGGLSGYTF; d_call: TRBD1; clone_size: -; v_call: TRBV14; j_call: TRBJ1-2
cdr3_nt: TGTGCCAGTAGTCATACCGGGACAAGTAATTCACCCCTCCACTTT; cdr3_aa: CASSHTGTSNSPLHF; d_call: -; clone_size: -; v_call: TRBV19; j_call: TRBJ1-6
cdr3_nt: TGTGCCAGCAGCTTGGAGGCTGGGCAGCTCGCACCCCTCCACTTT; cdr3_aa: CASSLEAGQLAPLHF; d_call: -; clone_size: -; v_call: TRBV5-6; j_call: TRBJ1-6
cdr3_nt: TGTGCCACCAGCGGACAGGGAGGGATGAACACTGAAGCTTTCTTT; cdr3_aa: CATSGQGGMNTEAFF; d_call: TRBD1; clone_size: -; v_call: TRBV15; j_call: TRBJ1-1
cdr3_nt: TGCGCCAGCAGCCCGGGACAGGGGGATCTTGAAAAACTGTTTTTT; cdr3_aa: CASSPGQGDLEKLFF; d_call: TRBD1; clone_size: few; v_call: TRBV4-1; j_call: TRBJ1-4
cdr3_nt: TGTGCCAGCAGCTTAAGCGGTTTCCGCAGCGGGGCCCAAGAGACCCAGTACTTC; cdr3_aa: CASSLSGFRSGAQETQYF; d_call: TRBD2; clone_size: -; v_call: TRBV7-9; j_call: TRBJ2-5
cdr3_nt: TGTGCCAGCAGCCCTCAGGGGAGCTCTGGAAACACCATATATTTT; cdr3_aa: CASSPQGSSGNTIYF; d_call: -; clone_size: -; v_call: TRBV5-4; j_call: TRBJ1-3
cdr3_nt: TGCGCCAGCAGCAGGGGACTAGCGGGAACCTACGAGCAGTACTTC; cdr3_aa: CASSRGLAGTYEQYF; d_call: TRBD2; clone_size: few; v_call: TRBV5-1; j_call: TRBJ2-7
cdr3_nt: TGTGCCAGCAGCTTCGTGCAGGCGCCAGAGGGCTACACCTTC; cdr3_aa: CASSFVQAPEGYTF; d_call: -; clone_size: -; v_call: TRBV7-9; j_call: TRBJ1-2
cdr3_nt: TGTGTCAGAAGCTTAGTTCTTTGCGAGAAGGGCTACACCTTC; cdr3_aa: CVRSLVLCEKGYTF; d_call: -; clone_size: once; v_call: TRBV7-5; j_call: TRBJ1-2
cdr3_nt: TGTGCCAGCAGGTGGACAGGGAGTAATGAAAAACTGTTTTTT; cdr3_aa: CASRWTGSNEKLFF; d_call: TRBD1; clone_size: -; v_call: TRBV6-1; j_call: TRBJ1-4
cdr3_nt: TGTGCCAGCAGCTTCACAGACGTAGCGGATACGCAGTATTTT; cdr3_aa: CASSFTDVADTQYF; d_call: -; clone_size: -; v_call: TRBV9; j_call: TRBJ2-3
cdr3_nt: TGTGCCAGCAGCCAGGGACTAGCGGGGTCAGATACGCAGTATTTT; cdr3_aa: CASSQGLAGSDTQYF; d_call: TRBD2; clone_size: -; v_call: TRBV11-2; j_call: TRBJ2-3
cdr3_nt: TGTTCCAGCAGATCGACCCGGGACAGGACCTCCACTGAAGCTTTCTTT; cdr3_aa: CSSRSTRDRTSTEAFF; d_call: TRBD1; clone_size: -; v_call: TRBV7-9; j_call: TRBJ1-1
cdr3_nt: TGCGCCAGCAGTGCGGTACAGAACTATGGCTACACCTTC; cdr3_aa: CASSAVQNYGYTF; d_call: -; clone_size: -; v_call: TRBV10-1; j_call: TRBJ1-2
cdr3_nt: TGTGCCAGCAGCTTAGGACAGGGGGAAACCTACGAGCAGTACTTC; cdr3_aa: CASSLGQGETYEQYF; d_call: TRBD1; clone_size: -; v_call: TRBV7-9; j_call: TRBJ2-7
cdr3_nt: TGTGCTAGTGGTTCGGGGACAGGGGACGATGAGCAGTTCTTC; cdr3_aa: CASGSGTGDDEQFF; d_call: TRBD1; clone_size: -; v_call: TRBV12-5; j_call: TRBJ2-1
cdr3_nt: TGTGCCAGTAGTATGGCCGGGAATGAGCAGTTCTTC; cdr3_aa: CASSMAGNEQFF; d_call: -; clone_size: once; v_call: TRBV19; j_call: TRBJ2-1
cdr3_nt: TGCGCCAGCAGCTTGGAAAGCGGGGGTACCTACGAGCAGTACTTC; cdr3_aa: CASSLESGGTYEQYF; d_call: TRBD2; clone_size: -; v_call: TRBV5-1; j_call: TRBJ2-7
cdr3_nt: TGTGCCAGCAGCCCTGGACTCCAAGAGACCCAGTACTTC; cdr3_aa: CASSPGLQETQYF; d_call: -; clone_size: -; v_call: TRBV5-6; j_call: TRBJ2-5
cdr3_nt: TGTGCCAGCAGCTTGTACGGGTCCTACGAGCAGTACTTC; cdr3_aa: CASSLYGSYEQYF; d_call: -; clone_size: -; v_call: TRBV5-4; j_call: TRBJ2-7
cdr3_nt: TGTGCCAGCAGCACACTTCGGGGGGCCCTACCAATGCGGTACTTC; cdr3_aa: CASSTLRGALPMRYF; d_call: -; clone_size: -; v_call: TRBV11-2; j_call: TRBJ2-7
cdr3_nt: TGTGCCAGCAGTTCGGGACAGAGCTCCTACGAGCAGTACTTC; cdr3_aa: CASSSGQSSYEQYF; d_call: TRBD1; clone_size: once; v_call: TRBV27; j_call: TRBJ2-7
cdr3_nt: TGTGCCAGCAGCTTGGAAGCGACGGCCTACGAGCAGTACTTC; cdr3_aa: CASSLEATAYEQYF; d_call: -; clone_size: -; v_call: TRBV5-4; j_call: TRBJ2-7
cdr3_nt: TGTGCCAGTAGTCCACCTTGGGGTAGGGAGTTGGACCAGCCCCAGCATTTT; cdr3_aa: CASSPPWGRELDQPQHF; d_call: -; clone_size: -; v_call: TRBV19; j_call: TRBJ1-5
cdr3_nt: TGTGCCTGGGCCAAGGGACAGGGGATAGAGCCCCAGCATTTT; cdr3_aa: CAWAKGQGIEPQHF; d_call: TRBD1; clone_size: -; v_call: TRBV30; j_call: TRBJ1-5
cdr3_nt: TGTGCCAGCAGGCTAGCGGGGGTGGGGGTGGATACGCAGTATTTT; cdr3_aa: CASRLAGVGVDTQYF; d_call: TRBD2; clone_size: -; v_call: TRBV11-2; j_call: TRBJ2-3
cdr3_nt: TGTGCCAGCAGCCCCCGGGGGAACACTGAAGCTTTCTTT; cdr3_aa: CASSPRGNTEAFF; d_call: -; clone_size: -; v_call: TRBV6-5; j_call: TRBJ1-1
cdr3_nt: TGTGCCAGCCCTGCCTGCCCCCAGCGGGAGGGGAACACCGGGGAGCTGTTTTTT; cdr3_aa: CASPACPQREGNTGELFF; d_call: TRBD2; clone_size: few; v_call: TRBV19; j_call: TRBJ2-2
cdr3_nt: TGTGCCAGTACCCCTCGGGGGACAGAAAACTACAATGAGCAGTTCTTC; cdr3_aa: CASTPRGTENYNEQFF; d_call: -; clone_size: -; v_call: TRBV19; j_call: TRBJ2-1
cdr3_nt: TGTGCCACCCGGGCCGTTAGCGGGAACACCGGGGAGCTGTTTTTT; cdr3_aa: CATRAVSGNTGELFF; d_call: -; clone_size: -; v_call: TRBV6-1; j_call: TRBJ2-2
cdr3_nt: TGCAGCGTGGGTTCGGAGGCCTCCGAGTACTTC; cdr3_aa: CSVGSEASEYF; d_call: -; clone_size: few; v_call: TRBV29-1; j_call: TRBJ2-7
cdr3_nt: TGCGCCAGCAGCCGAGATAGCGGCACCTACAATGAGCAGTTCTTC; cdr3_aa: CASSRDSGTYNEQFF; d_call: -; clone_size: -; v_call: TRBV4-1; j_call: TRBJ2-1